This T cell receptor beta chain was obtained from a study of early T cells in non-severe SARS-CoV-2 infection. Whole-study context: Unsorted whole blood bulk RNA was sequenced, with unpaired chains.

The study's findings and limits: Anti-spike CD8 responses were favored by VDJdb matching, which missed private and CD4 specificities.

This clonotype has just a few counts. Its antigen is as yet unknown. With V trimmed by 3 bases and J by 5 bases, 8 bases remained unmatched. Germline CDR1 reads LNHNV; CDR2 reads YYDKDF (reference sequence). There are 15 residues in the CDR3. Each single cDNA molecule received a unique molecular identifier. TCRdb used MiXCR to reprocess the 5' RACE reads, holding one entry per CDR3 protein. The data show roughly 35,000 distinct CDR3 sequences, with around 4% seen just once and 9% to 10% held by the top ten. The sequenced sample consisted of whole blood. The sequence was obtained from an adult who was a healthcare worker with PCR-confirmed SARS-CoV-2 infection or an uninfected control (not recorded which). This chain links TRBV15 with TRBJ2-3, with 7 bases aligning to TRBD1. CDR3 protein: CATSRSGAGGDTQYF. CDR3 nucleotide sequence: TGTGCCACCAGCAGGAGTGGGGCAGGGGGAGATACGCAGTATTTT.